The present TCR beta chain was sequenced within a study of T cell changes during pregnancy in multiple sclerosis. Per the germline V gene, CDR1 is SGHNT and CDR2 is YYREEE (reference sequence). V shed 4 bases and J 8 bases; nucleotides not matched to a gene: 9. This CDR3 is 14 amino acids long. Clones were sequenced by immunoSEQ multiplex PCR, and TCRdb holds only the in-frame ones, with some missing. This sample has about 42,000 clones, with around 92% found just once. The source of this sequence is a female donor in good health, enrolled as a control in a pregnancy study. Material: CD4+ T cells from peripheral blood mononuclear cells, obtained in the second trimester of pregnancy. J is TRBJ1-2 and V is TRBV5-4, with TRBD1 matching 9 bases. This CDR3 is CASSRTGQGQGYTF. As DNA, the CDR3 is TGTGCCAGCAGCCGGACGGGACAGGGACAAGGCTACACCTTC.